This T cell receptor (beta chain) was sequenced in a study of blood T cells in healthy people across ages. A second PCR, run for roughly 6 to 11 cycles, used a sample-barcoded 5' primer plus a J-beta primer mix. Researchers report that a template-switch adaptor with 12 random nucleotides tagged each cDNA molecule. TCRdb reprocessed the 5' RACE reads with MiXCR, giving one entry per CDR3 protein. The repertoire has 1.5 million to 2 million distinct CDR3 sequences, approximately 32% of them found once; the top ten carry about 11%. This clonotype came up a few times. Its cognate antigen is unknown. Study findings and constraints: When one million T cells were used, diversity estimates were thought to be underestimates.

At least 7 million PBMCs were isolated per sample. Each sample provided at least 5.5 micrograms of extracted total RNA. Germline V gene sequence: CDR1 DFQATT, CDR2 SNEGSKA (reference sequence). This CDR3 is 11 amino acids long. The sample consisted of blood. This TCR derives from a woman aged 30 to 39 in good health. The gene calls are TRBV20-1 and TRBJ2-7; the D gene could be TRBD1 or TRBD2 (5 bases each). In DNA form, the CDR3 reads TGCGGAGGAGGTAGGGGCTACGAGCAGTACTTC. Its protein is CGGGRGYEQYF.